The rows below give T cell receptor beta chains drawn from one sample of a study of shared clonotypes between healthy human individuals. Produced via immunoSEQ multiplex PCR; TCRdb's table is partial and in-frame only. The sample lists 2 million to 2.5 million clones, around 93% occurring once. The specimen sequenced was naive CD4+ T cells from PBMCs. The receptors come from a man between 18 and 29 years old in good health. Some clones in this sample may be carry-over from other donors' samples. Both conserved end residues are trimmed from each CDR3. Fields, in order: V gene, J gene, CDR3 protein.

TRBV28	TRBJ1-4	ASSTISPEKGF
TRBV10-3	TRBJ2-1	AISESLGHNEQF
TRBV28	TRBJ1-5	ASSFGGAPNQPQH
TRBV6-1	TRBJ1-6	ASKTGAYNSPLH
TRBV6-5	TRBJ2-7	ASSSQGASYEQY
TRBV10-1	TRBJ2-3	ASSGAGIGNTQY
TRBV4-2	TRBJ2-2	ASSPSSSSGRAVGTGELF
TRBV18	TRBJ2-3	ASSRPSGTDTQY
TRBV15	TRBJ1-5	ATSRAQVAGSNQPQH
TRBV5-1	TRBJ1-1	ASRIVQNTEAF
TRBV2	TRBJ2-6	ASSYQGAGANVLT
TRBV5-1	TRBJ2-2	ASSLVGGANTGELF
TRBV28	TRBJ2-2	ASSFAGRVGELF
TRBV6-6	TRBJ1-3	ASRDTYSGNTIY
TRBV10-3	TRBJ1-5	AINPPGQGAKISNQPQH
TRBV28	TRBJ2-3	ASSLGGASGSRSDTQY
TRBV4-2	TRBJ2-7	ASSFLGRSSYEQY
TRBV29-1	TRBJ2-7	SVGSGTGRRYEQY
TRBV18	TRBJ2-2	ASSPPDTGELF
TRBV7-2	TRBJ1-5	ASSQLRTGGANSNQPQH
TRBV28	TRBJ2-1	ASRSSDARRVYNEQF
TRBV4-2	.	ASSQLYEQY
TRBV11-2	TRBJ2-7	ASSFDGTGEQY
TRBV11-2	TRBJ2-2	ASTEGSGRARTGELF
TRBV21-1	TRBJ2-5	ASSKFPSQETQY
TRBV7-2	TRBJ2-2	ASSLWGTGELF
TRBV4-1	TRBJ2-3	ASSHQAGGITDTQY
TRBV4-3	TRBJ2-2	ASSQEIAGNTGELF
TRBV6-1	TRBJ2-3	ASRDRGRTDTQY
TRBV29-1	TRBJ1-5	SVSQGDGGNQPQH
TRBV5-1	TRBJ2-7	ASARQDSYEQY
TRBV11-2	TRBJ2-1	ASSSPGLSPNEQF
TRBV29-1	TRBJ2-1	SGEKGIEQF
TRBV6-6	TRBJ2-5	ASYMKTGRETQY
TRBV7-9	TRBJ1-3	AGGQGAPGGNTIY
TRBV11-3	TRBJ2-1	ASSLAGGYNEQF
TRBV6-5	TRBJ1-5	ASSPTPGVNQPQH
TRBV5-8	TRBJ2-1	ASRFRTNYGSYNEQF
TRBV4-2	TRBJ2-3	ASSQDWSGGTDTQY
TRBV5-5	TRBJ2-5	ASRRGAGETQY
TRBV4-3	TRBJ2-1	ASSQVPGLAGGNWAYNEQF
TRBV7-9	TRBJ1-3	ASSFRGRNTIY
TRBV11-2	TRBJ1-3	ASSPVRGVGNTIY
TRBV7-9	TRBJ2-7	ASSELAGDYEQY
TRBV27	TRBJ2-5	ASRIQGAQETQY
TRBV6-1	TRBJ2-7	ASSEARALGTYEQY
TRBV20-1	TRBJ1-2	SASLASYT
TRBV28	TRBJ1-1	ASSPGPGWYAF
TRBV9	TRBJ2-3	ASSVGSTDTQY
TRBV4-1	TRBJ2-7	ASSQEGGRSSSSYEQY
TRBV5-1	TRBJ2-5	ASSLRRGQTSGSIEIQY